The 14 T cell receptor beta chains below were found in one sample sequenced in a study of blood T cells in healthy people across ages. Next came a second PCR, run for about 6 to 12 cycles, which used a sample-barcoded 5' primer along with a J-beta primer mix. MiXCR, run by TCRdb on the 5' RACE reads, gives a single entry per CDR3 protein. Of about 320,000 distinct CDR3 sequences in the sample, roughly 26% were seen once. Sequencing used blood. All receptors derive from a woman aged 70-85 years in good health.

There are a few counts of this clonotype. The chain links TRBV4-2 to TRBJ2-2; maybe TRBD2 (5 bases). V lost 1 base, J lost 2 bases, and 8 bases lay in between. The CDR3 has 15 residues. Germline V gene sequence: CDR1 LGHNA, CDR2 YNFKEQ. CDR3 nucleotide sequence: TGTGCCAGCAGCCAAGGGACTGCCAACACCGGGGAGCTGTTTTTT. Its translation is CASSQGTANTGELFF.

This clonotype was observed many times. This chain joins TRBV27 and TRBJ2-5; D perhaps matches TRBD2 (7 bases). Germline V lookup: CDR1 MNHEY, CDR2 SMNVEV (reference sequence). The CDR3 loop spans 16 amino acids. Deletions cut 5 bases from V and 9 bases from J, with 25 bases between. CDR3 nucleotide sequence: TGTGCCAGCAGTAGTCGGGGGGCCAATAATAGGGAGGCCCAGTACTTC. Translation gives CASSSRGANNREAQYF.

The V and J genes are TRBV18 and TRBJ2-4; D may be TRBD1 (6 bases). With 5 bases removed from V and 0 bases from J, the gap between germline ends came to 17 bases. From germline, CDR1 is KGHSH and CDR2 LQKENI. This CDR3 is 17 amino acids long. CDR3 in DNA: TGTGCCAGCTCATCGGACAGCCCGCTTCTAGCCAAAAACATTCAGTACTTC. Residues: CASSSDSPLLAKNIQYF.

V usage is TRBV12-3 or TRBV12-4 and J usage is TRBJ1-1; D is perhaps TRBD1 (5 bases). V was cut by 3 bases and J by 3 bases, with 11 bases left in between. CDR3 length: 14 residues. CDR3 bases: TGTGCCAGCAGTTTGGGCCGGGGGGACACTGAAGCTTTCTTT. Translating it yields CASSLGRGDTEAFF.

The chain employs TRBV2 and TRBJ1-6; D is ambiguous. From germline, CDR1 is SNHLY and CDR2 FYNNEI. The CDR3 has 13 residues. V was pared by 4 bases and J by 7 bases, with 8 bases between. CDR3 amino acids: CASSGTVNSPLHF. The CDR3 DNA reads as TGTGCCAGCAGTGGGACGGTCAATTCACCCCTCCACTTT.

This clonotype was found a few times. The junction differs from germline at one of its ends, possibly a read error. The rearrangement uses TRBV6-6 and TRBJ2-4; D ambiguous. Germline loops: CDR1 MNHNY, CDR2 SVGAGI (reference sequence). The CDR3 loop spans 14 amino acids. CDR3 residues: CANSYSRYLNIQYF. The CDR3 nucleotides read TGTGCCAACAGTTACTCGAGGTATTTAAACATTCAGTACTTC.

The sample holds a few counts of this clonotype. The chain recombines TRBV5-1 with TRBJ2-1; 7 bases match TRBD2. Germline V gene data show CDR1 as SGHRS and CDR2 as YFSETQ. CDR3 length: 16 amino acids. The V gene end was trimmed by 2 bases and the J gene end by 1 base; junction bases not matched to a gene: 6. Here the CDR3 DNA reads TGCGCCAGCAGCTTATCCGGGAGGCAATCCTACAATGAGCAGTTCTTC. It codes for CASSLSGRQSYNEQFF.

This clonotype showed up many times. This sequence joins TRBV7-9 and TRBJ1-1, with D hard to call. The CDR3 spans 13 residues. V lost 6 bases, J lost 1 base, and 9 bases lay in between. The germline CDR1 and CDR2 sequences are SEHNR and FQNEAQ (reference sequence). The CDR3 coding sequence is TGTGCCAGCAGTTTCAACCCGAACACTGAAGCTTTCTTT. It codes for CASSFNPNTEAFF. Filled out from reference TRBV7-9 and TRBJ1-1, the complete variable domain reads DTGVSQNPRHKITKRGQNVTFRCDPISEHNRLYWYRQTLGQGPEFLTYFQNEAQLEKSRLLSDRFSAERPKGSFSTLEIQRTEQGDSAMYLCASSFNPNTEAFFGQGTRLTVV.

The gene calls are TRBV20-1 and TRBJ2-5, with a tentative D call TRBD1 (5 bases). Germline V gene sequence: CDR1 DFQATT, CDR2 SNEGSKA (reference sequence). Trimming removed 0 bases at V and 2 bases at J, with 16 bases between. CDR3 length: 16 amino acids. This CDR3 is CSARDRDRDFQETQYF. CDR3 in DNA: TGCAGTGCTAGAGACCGTGACAGAGATTTTCAAGAGACCCAGTACTTC.

There are a few counts of this clonotype. The chain couples TRBV7-2 to TRBJ2-3; D is unresolved. In germline, CDR1 is SGHTA, CDR2 FQGNSA. V lost 0 bases to trimming and J lost 2 bases, with 6 bases between them. The CDR3 covers 14 residues. The CDR3 sequence: CASSLASSTDTQYF. In DNA, the CDR3 is TGTGCCAGCAGCTTAGCGAGCTCCACAGATACGCAGTATTTT.

This clonotype was detected a few times. J is TRBJ1-2 and V is TRBV20-1; a possible D gene is TRBD1 (5 bases). The CDR3 runs 15 residues. Trimming took off 6 bases at V and 4 bases at J, with 21 bases between the two ends. Germline assignment: CDR1 DFQATT and CDR2 SNEGSKA (reference sequence). The CDR3 nucleotides read TGCAGTGCCCAAGTCGGCAGGGCTATTACCTATGGCTACACCTTC. Residues: CSAQVGRAITYGYTF.

This clonotype occurred a few times. J is TRBJ2-7 and V is TRBV7-3; D uncertain. CDR3 length: 14 amino acids. Germline CDR1 and CDR2: SGHTA and FQGTGA. Trimming cost V 2 bases and J 5 bases, with 13 bases left between them. The CDR3 region is CASSLGRIQDEQYF. CDR3 DNA sequence: TGTGCCAGCAGCTTAGGCCGAATTCAAGACGAGCAGTACTTC.

This clonotype was seen only a few times. At one end the junction does not follow the germline gene, possibly because of a read error. The V call is TRBV7-9, the J call TRBJ2-7; 8 bases line up with TRBD1. CDR3 length equals 13 residues. Germline V gives CDR1 SEHNR, CDR2 FQNEAQ (reference sequence). CDR3 protein: CAGSPGQGDEQYF. The CDR3 DNA follows: TGTGCCGGCAGCCCCGGACAGGGCGACGAGCAGTACTTC.

This clonotype was found a few times. V and J are TRBV5-4 and TRBJ2-4; D may be TRBD2 (6 bases). Germline assignment: CDR1 SGHNT and CDR2 YYREEE (reference sequence). The V end lost 2 bases, the J end lost 4 bases, and 13 bases lay between the germline ends. The CDR3 is made up of 15 amino acids. The CDR3 DNA is TGTGCCAGCAGCTTAGGAGGGATCAGTAAAAACATTCAGTACTTC. It is translated as CASSLGGISKNIQYF.